The T cell receptor (beta chain) under discussion was sequenced for a study of CD4 T cells in relation to SARS-CoV-2 and coronaviruses. Worth noting for this clone: Antigen specificity is unknown.

Naive and memory CD4+ T cells were cultured with CEF, then survey-sequenced. The protocol was immunoSEQ multiplex PCR, while the TCRdb copy is restricted to in-frame clones and leaves out a portion. The sample has around 45,000 clones, about 80% seen once. V was trimmed by 2 bases and J by 0 bases, leaving 3 bases between them. The CDR3 has 12 residues. The germline V gene encodes CDR1 GTSNPN and CDR2 SVGIG (reference sequence). CD4 enrichment then naive enrichment separated naive from memory CD4+ cells. What was sequenced was naive CD4+ T cells from PBMCs, cultured in vitro. Subset: naive CD4+ T cells isolated by negative enrichment. The rearrangement uses TRBV30 and TRBJ2-3, with D hard to call. The source of this sequence is an adult with COVID-19. In DNA form, the CDR3 reads TGTGCCTGGAGTAGTAGCACAGATACGCAGTATTTT. Residues: CAWSSSTDTQYF.